The present T cell receptor (beta chain) was sequenced within a study of T cells in women clearing cervical HPV infection. In the study overall: Cases: HPV16-related CIN3 or worse on histology, a couple of invasive cancers. No precancer developed; the control's incident HPV16 infection cleared within 12 months. Study conclusions and caveats: Timing of associations relative to infection is unclear; T-cell subsets were not isolated. CIN3+ cases had significantly higher TCR richness than controls; evenness did not differ.

As regards this clone: Its specificity is unknown. The CDR3 end falls 3 residues outside the read, so it is completed with the germline J gene.

The table came from immunoSEQ multiplex PCR; TCRdb's copy has only in-frame clones and leaves some out. In total, the table holds under 45,000 clones. Germline lookup yields CDR1 ENHRY and CDR2 SYGVKD. The CDR3 is made up of 18 amino acids. The ends were cut back, 7 bases at V and 0 bases at J, with 22 bases in the middle. Sequencing was performed on blood buffy coat. The V gene is TRBV10-3, the J gene TRBJ1-5; the D gene is possibly TRBD1 (5 bases). This clonotype was obtained from a woman aged 18 to 69 with a cervical HPV16 infection that either progressed to CIN3+ or cleared (not recorded which). The CDR3 protein is CAIKGPEQTFPSNQPQHF. CDR3 bases read: TGTGCCATCAAGGGGCCCGAACAGACCTTCCCTAGCAATCAGCCC.